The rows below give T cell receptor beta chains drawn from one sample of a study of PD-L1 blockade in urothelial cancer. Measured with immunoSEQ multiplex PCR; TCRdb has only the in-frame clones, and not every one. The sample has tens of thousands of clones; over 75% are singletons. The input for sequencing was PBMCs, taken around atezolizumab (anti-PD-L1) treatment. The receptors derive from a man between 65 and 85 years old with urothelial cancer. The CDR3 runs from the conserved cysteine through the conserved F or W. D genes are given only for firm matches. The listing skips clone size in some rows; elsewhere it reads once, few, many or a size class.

CDR3nt: TGCGCCACCTCCTTCGGGGGTTATCAAGCCAAAAACATTCAGTACTTC; CDR3aa: CATSFGGYQAKNIQYF; v_gene: TRBV5-1; d_gene: NA; j_gene: TRBJ2-4; abundance: once
CDR3nt: TGCGCCAGCAGCCCGGTAGTAGACAATGAGCAGTTCTTC; CDR3aa: CASSPVVDNEQFF; v_gene: TRBV5-1; d_gene: NA; j_gene: TRBJ2-1; abundance: NA
CDR3nt: TGCGCCAGCAGCTTGGGAGGCACAGGGGGGTCGGAGGGCTACACCTTC; CDR3aa: CASSLGGTGGSEGYTF; v_gene: TRBV5-1; d_gene: TRBD1; j_gene: TRBJ1-2; abundance: NA
CDR3nt: TGTGCCAGCAGCGATGGGTCCAGGGACTATGGCTACACCTTC; CDR3aa: CASSDGSRDYGYTF; v_gene: TRBV5-4; d_gene: NA; j_gene: TRBJ1-2; abundance: NA
CDR3nt: TGTGCCAGCAGTCCGTATGGACAGGGCGATAATGGCTACACCTTC; CDR3aa: CASSPYGQGDNGYTF; v_gene: TRBV27; d_gene: TRBD1; j_gene: TRBJ1-2; abundance: NA
CDR3nt: TGCAGCGTCACCGGGACAGCCAGCTACGAGCAGTACTTC; CDR3aa: CSVTGTASYEQYF; v_gene: TRBV29-1; d_gene: TRBD1; j_gene: TRBJ2-7; abundance: NA
CDR3nt: TGTGCCAGTAGTATCAGGGCGGCGGGAGGGTCCTACGAGCAGTACTTC; CDR3aa: CASSIRAAGGSYEQYF; v_gene: TRBV19; d_gene: TRBD2; j_gene: TRBJ2-7; abundance: NA
CDR3nt: TGCGCCAGCAGCTTGGACATCAGTTACAATGAGCAGTTCTTC; CDR3aa: CASSLDISYNEQFF; v_gene: TRBV5-1; d_gene: NA; j_gene: TRBJ2-1; abundance: NA
CDR3nt: TGTGCCAGCAGCTCTGAACCGGGACTAGCGGGAGTGGGGGTAACCAAAAACATTCAGTACTTC; CDR3aa: CASSSEPGLAGVGVTKNIQYF; v_gene: TRBV7-8; d_gene: TRBD2; j_gene: TRBJ2-4; abundance: once
CDR3nt: TGTGCCAGCACCGACAGGGCGTACCAAGAGACCCAGTACTTC; CDR3aa: CASTDRAYQETQYF; v_gene: TRBV2; d_gene: TRBD1; j_gene: TRBJ2-5; abundance: few
CDR3nt: TGTGCCAGCAGCTTAGTTCAGGGGAAGGAGACCCAGTACTTC; CDR3aa: CASSLVQGKETQYF; v_gene: TRBV7-6; d_gene: NA; j_gene: TRBJ2-5; abundance: NA
CDR3nt: TGTGCCAGCAGCGTCGAATCGGGACAGGGATTCGAGCAGTACTTC; CDR3aa: CASSVESGQGFEQYF; v_gene: TRBV5-4; d_gene: TRBD1; j_gene: TRBJ2-7; abundance: NA
CDR3nt: TGTGCCAGCAGGGAGACCAGGAACACTGAAGCTTTCTTT; CDR3aa: CASRETRNTEAFF; v_gene: TRBV2; d_gene: NA; j_gene: TRBJ1-1; abundance: once
CDR3nt: TGTGCCAGCAGTGAATATATTGGCAGGCTCCAAGAGACCCAGTACTTC; CDR3aa: CASSEYIGRLQETQYF; v_gene: TRBV25-1; d_gene: NA; j_gene: TRBJ2-5; abundance: NA
CDR3nt: TGTGCTAGCAGCCTAGACCTCGAGCGTAAAGATACGCAGTATTTT; CDR3aa: CASSLDLERKDTQYF; v_gene: TRBV7-7; d_gene: NA; j_gene: TRBJ2-3; abundance: NA
CDR3nt: TGTGCCAGCAGCCCCGACGCCGGGCAGCCCCAGCATTTT; CDR3aa: CASSPDAGQPQHF; v_gene: TRBV11-2; d_gene: NA; j_gene: TRBJ1-5; abundance: NA
CDR3nt: TGCAGCGTTGAAGAAGTCAGAATGAACACTGAAGCTTTCTTT; CDR3aa: CSVEEVRMNTEAFF; v_gene: TRBV29-1; d_gene: NA; j_gene: TRBJ1-1; abundance: NA
CDR3nt: TGCGCCAGCAGCCTTACAGGGAGGGCCGCAACTAATGAAAAACTGTTTTTT; CDR3aa: CASSLTGRAATNEKLFF; v_gene: TRBV5-1; d_gene: NA; j_gene: TRBJ1-4; abundance: NA
CDR3nt: TGTGCCTGGAGTGTAGCTCTAGCGGGAGTCGAGCAGTACTTC; CDR3aa: CAWSVALAGVEQYF; v_gene: TRBV30; d_gene: TRBD2; j_gene: TRBJ2-7; abundance: NA
CDR3nt: TGTGCTACAGGGGGTTTCTATGGCTACACCTTC; CDR3aa: CATGGFYGYTF; v_gene: TRBV6-5; d_gene: TRBD1; j_gene: TRBJ1-2; abundance: NA
CDR3nt: TGTGCCAGCAGCCAACAGGGGATGGGGCAGCCCCAGCATTTT; CDR3aa: CASSQQGMGQPQHF; v_gene: TRBV5-4; d_gene: TRBD1; j_gene: TRBJ1-5; abundance: NA
CDR3nt: TGTGCCAGCAGCCCCGTCCGCGGGGGCGATGAGCAGTTCTTC; CDR3aa: CASSPVRGGDEQFF; v_gene: TRBV11-2; d_gene: NA; j_gene: TRBJ2-1; abundance: NA
CDR3nt: TGTGCCAGCAGACCCGGACTAGCGGGGCAAGAGACCCAGTACTTC; CDR3aa: CASRPGLAGQETQYF; v_gene: TRBV2; d_gene: TRBD2; j_gene: TRBJ2-5; abundance: NA
CDR3nt: TGTGCCATCAGCGGGACTAGCGGGAGGCCGACCCACGAGCAGTACTTC; CDR3aa: CAISGTSGRPTHEQYF; v_gene: TRBV10-3; d_gene: TRBD2; j_gene: TRBJ2-7; abundance: NA
CDR3nt: TGCGCCAGCAGCTCCCGACAGGGGTCGGGGGAGCAGTACTTC; CDR3aa: CASSSRQGSGEQYF; v_gene: TRBV5-1; d_gene: TRBD1; j_gene: TRBJ2-7; abundance: NA
CDR3nt: TGTGCCAGCAGCCGCGACCCAGGAGGAATAGATACGCAGTATTTT; CDR3aa: CASSRDPGGIDTQYF; v_gene: TRBV11-2; d_gene: NA; j_gene: TRBJ2-3; abundance: NA
CDR3nt: TGTGCCAGTAGATTCCGGGCTGAAGCTTTCTTT; CDR3aa: CASRFRAEAFF; v_gene: TRBV19; d_gene: NA; j_gene: TRBJ1-1; abundance: NA
CDR3nt: TGTGCCAGCTCTCCCGGGGGCTCTGGAAACACCATATATTTT; CDR3aa: CASSPGGSGNTIYF; v_gene: TRBV18; d_gene: NA; j_gene: TRBJ1-3; abundance: NA
CDR3nt: TGTGCCAGTAGTGTAAGACAGGGACTCAACTATGGCTACACCTTC; CDR3aa: CASSVRQGLNYGYTF; v_gene: TRBV19; d_gene: TRBD1; j_gene: TRBJ1-2; abundance: NA
CDR3nt: TGTGCCAGCAGTGGGGGCCAGGGGAACTGGCAACCTCCCAAAAACATTCAGTACTTC; CDR3aa: CASSGGQGNWQPPKNIQYF; v_gene: TRBV28; d_gene: NA; j_gene: TRBJ2-4; abundance: NA
CDR3nt: TGTGCCAGCAGCTTTACTAGCGGGAGGGTGCAGTACTTC; CDR3aa: CASSFTSGRVQYF; v_gene: TRBV5-4; d_gene: TRBD2; j_gene: TRBJ2-7; abundance: once
CDR3nt: TGTGCCAGCAGCCCTCGCTCACAGGGGGCCGGGGAGCTGTTTTTT; CDR3aa: CASSPRSQGAGELFF; v_gene: TRBV7-6; d_gene: TRBD1; j_gene: TRBJ2-2; abundance: NA
CDR3nt: TGTGCCAGCAGTTCCGGGACAGCCTCTGGGGCCAACGTCCTGACTTTC; CDR3aa: CASSSGTASGANVLTF; v_gene: TRBV28; d_gene: TRBD1; j_gene: TRBJ2-6; abundance: NA
CDR3nt: TGTGCCAGCAGCTGGGGACTGATCGCGAACACCGGGGAGCTGTTTTTT; CDR3aa: CASSWGLIANTGELFF; v_gene: TRBV5-8; d_gene: NA; j_gene: TRBJ2-2; abundance: NA
CDR3nt: TGTGCCAGCAGCCGACAGGGAGGCCAGCCCCAGCATTTT; CDR3aa: CASSRQGGQPQHF; v_gene: TRBV6-1; d_gene: TRBD1; j_gene: TRBJ1-5; abundance: few
CDR3nt: TGTGCCAGCAAGGGCGGGAGGTCGAACAATGAGCAGTTCTTC; CDR3aa: CASKGGRSNNEQFF; v_gene: TRBV6-5; d_gene: TRBD2; j_gene: TRBJ2-1; abundance: NA
CDR3nt: TGTGCCAGCAGCGAGAGGGTCCACACTAGCACAGATACGCAGTATTTT; CDR3aa: CASSERVHTSTDTQYF; v_gene: TRBV9; d_gene: NA; j_gene: TRBJ2-3; abundance: NA
CDR3nt: TGTGCCAGCAGTTTATTTGTTACAGGGACGGCTGAAGCTTTCTTT; CDR3aa: CASSLFVTGTAEAFF; v_gene: TRBV27; d_gene: NA; j_gene: TRBJ1-1; abundance: once
CDR3nt: TGCGCCAGCAGCTTGGTCGGAAGGGGCGAGGAGACCCAGTACTTC; CDR3aa: CASSLVGRGEETQYF; v_gene: TRBV5-1; d_gene: NA; j_gene: TRBJ2-5; abundance: NA
CDR3nt: TGTGCCAGCAGAAAACCGGGGGGGGAGAACACTGAAGCTTTCTTT; CDR3aa: CASRKPGGENTEAFF; v_gene: TRBV6-5; d_gene: NA; j_gene: TRBJ1-1; abundance: NA
CDR3nt: TGTGCCAGTAGTATAGGACTAGCGGGAGAGAGGTACGAGCAGTACTTC; CDR3aa: CASSIGLAGERYEQYF; v_gene: TRBV19; d_gene: TRBD2; j_gene: TRBJ2-7; abundance: NA
CDR3nt: TGTGCCAGCAGCTACCCAGGGAAAAACATTCAGTACTTC; CDR3aa: CASSYPGKNIQYF; v_gene: TRBV11-2; d_gene: NA; j_gene: TRBJ2-4; abundance: NA
CDR3nt: TGTGCCAGCAGTGAGGGTGGGGCTGGCTACACCTTC; CDR3aa: CASSEGGAGYTF; v_gene: TRBV6-4; d_gene: NA; j_gene: TRBJ1-2; abundance: NA
CDR3nt: TGTGCCAGTAGGGAACAGGGGGCGGCTGAAGCTTTCTTT; CDR3aa: CASREQGAAEAFF; v_gene: TRBV19; d_gene: TRBD1; j_gene: TRBJ1-1; abundance: NA
CDR3nt: TGTGCCAGCAGTTATGACCCCCAGGGGGCGGGAGGGTTCTATGAGCAGTTCTTC; CDR3aa: CASSYDPQGAGGFYEQFF; v_gene: TRBV5-4; d_gene: NA; j_gene: TRBJ2-1; abundance: NA
CDR3nt: TGTGCCAGCATGGGTAGCGGTGAGACCCAGTACTTC; CDR3aa: CASMGSGETQYF; v_gene: TRBV6-5; d_gene: NA; j_gene: TRBJ2-5; abundance: once
CDR3nt: TGTGCCAGCAGTTTCACAGCCGTAGGGGCGGACACTGAAGCTTTCTTT; CDR3aa: CASSFTAVGADTEAFF; v_gene: TRBV28; d_gene: NA; j_gene: TRBJ1-1; abundance: NA
CDR3nt: TGTGCCAGCAGCCACTCTTGGCGGGACTCCTACAATGAGCAGTTCTTC; CDR3aa: CASSHSWRDSYNEQFF; v_gene: TRBV27; d_gene: NA; j_gene: TRBJ2-1; abundance: NA
CDR3nt: TGTGCCAGCAGCCAAGATGGGAACAGGGTCGACGAGCAGTACTTC; CDR3aa: CASSQDGNRVDEQYF; v_gene: TRBV4-2; d_gene: NA; j_gene: TRBJ2-7; abundance: NA
CDR3nt: TGTGCCAGCAGCAAGAAGGGGCAGTACACTGAAGCTTTCTTT; CDR3aa: CASSKKGQYTEAFF; v_gene: TRBV2; d_gene: NA; j_gene: TRBJ1-1; abundance: NA
CDR3nt: TGTGCCAGCAGCCCCGACAGTAACTATGGCTACACCTTC; CDR3aa: CASSPDSNYGYTF; v_gene: TRBV7-9; d_gene: NA; j_gene: TRBJ1-2; abundance: NA
CDR3nt: TGTGCCAGCAGCTTAGCCGGGGATCAGCCCCAGCATTTT; CDR3aa: CASSLAGDQPQHF; v_gene: TRBV7-6; d_gene: NA; j_gene: TRBJ1-5; abundance: NA
CDR3nt: TGTGCCAGTAGTATAGGGGCAGGCCGAGGGCCCGGGGCCAACGTCCTGACTTTC; CDR3aa: CASSIGAGRGPGANVLTF; v_gene: TRBV19; d_gene: NA; j_gene: TRBJ2-6; abundance: once
CDR3nt: TGCGCCAGCAGTGAGTTAATGAACACTGAAGCTTTCTTT; CDR3aa: CASSELMNTEAFF; v_gene: TRBV10-2; d_gene: NA; j_gene: TRBJ1-1; abundance: NA